This T cell receptor beta chain was profiled in a study of blood T cell repertoires in COVID-19. In the authors' methods: Estimation of nucleated cell counts was performed using reference gene primer amplification. The protocol was immunoSEQ multiplex PCR, while the TCRdb copy is restricted to in-frame clones and leaves out a portion. V and J calls and clone size come straight from that table; D and trimming were deduced from the DNA. The table lists 200,000 to 250,000 clones, 82% of them singletons, with less than 4% in the top ten. The germline V gene has CDR1 KGHDR and CDR2 SFDVKD. Trimming stripped 9 bases from V and 0 bases from J, with 21 bases between. This CDR3 spans 17 amino acids.

The material sequenced was peripheral blood. The V call is TRBV24-1, the J call TRBJ2-3, with TRBD2 as a possible D gene (6 bases). The receptor's source is a woman over 75 with acute or convalescent COVID-19. The CDR3 coding sequence is TGTGCCACCCCTCCGGGAGCTTCTGTGACTAGCACAGATACGCAGTATTTT. It specifies CATPPGASVTSTDTQYF.